These T cell receptor beta chains were read from a single sample in a study of shared clonotypes between healthy human individuals. Measured with immunoSEQ multiplex PCR; TCRdb has only the in-frame clones, and not every one. This sample yields about 2,200,000 clones, of which 90% to 95% are seen a single time; 1.5% to 2% belongs to the top ten. Sequenced material: naive CD8+ T cells from PBMCs. Source of these receptors: a man between 18 and 35 years old in good health. Some clones in this sample may be carry-over from other donors' samples. The CDR3 runs from the conserved cysteine through the conserved F or W. The D gene is left open where the match is weak. Expanded clones are given a class, and other clones once, few, many or no size at all.

TRBV10-1,-,TRBJ2-7,-,CASSEGTETSYEQYF,TGCGCCAGCAGTGAGGGGACCGAGACCTCCTACGAGCAGTACTTC
TRBV9,-,TRBJ2-1,-,CASSVVGLGSYNEQFF,TGTGCCAGCAGCGTAGTTGGACTGGGATCCTACAATGAGCAGTTCTTC
TRBV16,-,TRBJ1-1,-,CASSPTPLMNTEAFF,TGTGCCAGCAGCCCCACCCCCCTTATGAACACTGAAGCTTTCTTT
TRBV30,-,TRBJ2-6,-,CAWCAHQWGSGANVLTF,TGTGCCTGGTGTGCCCACCAATGGGGCTCTGGGGCCAACGTCCTGACTTTC
TRBV4-1,once,TRBJ2-1,TRBD2,CASSQASGTYNEQFF,TGCGCCAGCAGCCAAGCTAGCGGGACCTACAATGAGCAGTTCTTC
TRBV5-1,-,TRBJ2-3,-,CASSLLDGGSTTDTQYF,TGCGCCAGCAGCTTGCTGGACGGGGGATCTACCACAGATACGCAGTATTTT
TRBV5-4,-,TRBJ2-7,-,CASSWGNWGEQYF,TGTGCCAGCAGCTGGGGAAACTGGGGCGAGCAGTACTTC
TRBV28,-,TRBJ2-4,-,CASSGGTAGMVAKNIQYF,TGTGCCAGCAGTGGGGGGACTGCGGGGATGGTGGCCAAAAACATTCAGTACTTC
TRBV6-5,-,TRBJ2-7,-,CASSYTPLTYEQYF,TGTGCCAGCAGTTACACCCCGCTTACCTACGAGCAGTACTTC
TRBV27,-,TRBJ1-2,-,CASSFSPFYGYTF,TGTGCCAGCAGTTTTTCCCCTTTCTATGGCTACACCTTC
TRBV7-2,-,TRBJ2-1,TRBD1,CASSSVPGQGLVYNEQFF,TGTGCCAGCAGCTCAGTCCCGGGACAGGGACTGGTCTACAATGAGCAGTTCTTC
TRBV5-4,-,TRBJ2-7,TRBD2,CASSPQRGPLVSYEQYF,TGTGCCAGCAGCCCACAGCGGGGGCCCTTGGTGTCCTACGAGCAGTACTTC
TRBV9,-,TRBJ1-1,-,CASSVGGWAEAFF,TGTGCCAGCAGCGTAGGAGGGTGGGCTGAAGCTTTCTTT
TRBV5-1,few,TRBJ2-1,-,CASSSAGLNEQFF,TGCGCCAGCAGCTCGGCAGGGCTCAATGAGCAGTTCTTC
TRBV27,-,TRBJ1-5,TRBD1,CASHGQGNQPQHF,TGTGCCAGCCACGGACAGGGAAATCAGCCCCAGCATTTT
TRBV7-9,-,TRBJ2-3,TRBD2,CASSGETLSGASTDTQYF,TGTGCCAGCAGCGGAGAGACTTTGAGCGGGGCCAGCACAGATACGCAGTATTTT
TRBV9,-,TRBJ2-1,-,CASSVVEHEQFF,TGTGCCAGCAGCGTAGTTGAGCATGAGCAGTTCTTC
TRBV28,-,TRBJ1-6,-,CASNDPGRYNSPLHF,TGTGCCAGCAATGATCCGGGACGGTATAATTCACCCCTCCACTTT
TRBV2,-,TRBJ2-2,TRBD2,CASRGGTSGRNTGELFF,TGTGCCAGCAGGGGGGGGACTAGCGGGAGGAACACCGGGGAGCTGTTTTTT
TRBV9,-,TRBJ2-1,TRBD2,CASSGGGSGVYNEQFF,TGTGCCAGCAGCGGGGGCGGTAGCGGGGTATACAATGAGCAGTTCTTC
TRBV2,-,TRBJ2-1,TRBD2,CASSRTNGLAANEQFF,TGTGCCAGCAGCCGAACGAACGGACTAGCGGCCAATGAGCAGTTCTTC
TRBV5-6,-,TRBJ2-1,TRBD1,CASSIGTAYSYNEQFF,TGTGCCAGCAGCATCGGGACAGCATATTCCTACAATGAGCAGTTCTTC
TRBV11-2,once,TRBJ2-2,-,CASTPREGTGYGELFF,TGTGCCAGCACTCCTAGGGAAGGGACCGGGTACGGGGAGCTGTTTTTT
TRBV19,-,TRBJ2-6,TRBD1,CASRTRISRTGFGANVLTF,TGTGCCAGTAGGACTCGAATCAGCAGGACAGGGTTTGGGGCCAACGTCCTGACTTTC
TRBV28,-,TRBJ2-7,-,CASSFQVGTGMDEQYF,TGTGCCAGCAGTTTCCAGGTAGGGACGGGTATGGACGAGCAGTACTTC
TRBV30,-,TRBJ2-1,-,CAWSGSYNEQFF,TGTGCCTGGAGTGGCTCATACAATGAGCAGTTCTTC
TRBV11-3,-,TRBJ2-7,TRBD1,CASSLEGQGTYEQYF,TGTGCCAGCAGCTTAGAGGGACAGGGAACCTACGAGCAGTACTTC
TRBV2,-,TRBJ1-1,-,CASTTSGDLPSFNTEAFF,TGTGCCAGCACAACATCCGGGGACCTACCATCTTTTAACACTGAAGCTTTCTTT
TRBV10-2,-,TRBJ1-2,-,CASSEPGQGHYGYTF,TGCGCCAGCAGTGAGCCGGGCCAGGGACACTATGGCTACACCTTC
TRBV27,-,TRBJ2-7,TRBD1,CASSPVGTGYSYEQYF,TGTGCCAGCAGTCCCGTTGGGACAGGGTACTCCTACGAGCAGTACTTC
TRBV7-8,-,TRBJ1-1,TRBD1,CASSLALDRGNTEAFF,TGTGCCAGCAGCTTAGCGCTGGACAGGGGGAACACTGAAGCTTTCTTT
TRBV5-1,-,TRBJ1-4,-,CASSIDRKENNEKLFF,TGCGCCAGCAGTATCGACAGGAAAGAAAATAATGAAAAACTGTTTTTT
TRBV6-6,-,TRBJ2-1,TRBD2,CASQSSGSSVEQFF,TGTGCCAGCCAAAGTAGCGGGAGTTCGGTTGAGCAGTTCTTC
TRBV5-1,-,TRBJ2-1,TRBD2,CASSPKLAYAIEQFF,TGCGCCAGCAGCCCAAAACTAGCGTACGCAATCGAGCAGTTCTTC
TRBV10-2,-,TRBJ2-7,TRBD2,CASSLTLTSGKLYEQYF,TGCGCCAGCAGCCTCACCCTGACTAGCGGGAAACTCTACGAGCAGTACTTC
TRBV27,-,TRBJ2-7,-,CASSFGTGGRGEQYF,TGTGCCAGCAGTTTCGGGACAGGTGGGCGGGGGGAGCAGTACTTC
TRBV7-9,-,TRBJ1-1,-,CASSLDFVEAFF,TGTGCCAGCAGCTTAGATTTCGTTGAAGCTTTCTTT
TRBV11-3,-,TRBJ2-7,-,CASSLGLPYEQYF,TGTGCCAGCAGCTTGGGGCTCCCCTACGAGCAGTACTTC
TRBV5-1,-,TRBJ2-1,-,CASSSLPGTGNEQFF,TGCGCCAGCAGCTCCCTACCCGGGACGGGCAATGAGCAGTTCTTC
TRBV9,-,TRBJ2-7,-,CASSVASTYEQYF,TGTGCCAGCAGCGTGGCCAGCACCTACGAGCAGTACTTC
TRBV28,-,TRBJ2-3,TRBD2,CASSSWTSGRAFSTDTQYF,TGTGCCAGCAGTTCCTGGACTAGCGGGAGGGCCTTCAGCACAGATACGCAGTATTTT
TRBV27,-,TRBJ2-3,TRBD1,CASSAGQGEFTDTQYF,TGTGCCAGCAGTGCGGGACAGGGGGAATTTACAGATACGCAGTATTTT
TRBV27,once,TRBJ1-5,-,CASTPSAGESNQPQHF,TGTGCCAGCACCCCCTCGGCAGGGGAGAGCAATCAGCCCCAGCATTTT
TRBV5-1,-,TRBJ2-1,-,CASWPWGLPQFF,TGCGCCAGCTGGCCCTGGGGGCTTCCGCAGTTCTTC
TRBV28,once,TRBJ1-5,-,CASSLNRLNQPQHF,TGTGCCAGCAGTTTAAACAGGTTGAATCAGCCCCAGCATTTT